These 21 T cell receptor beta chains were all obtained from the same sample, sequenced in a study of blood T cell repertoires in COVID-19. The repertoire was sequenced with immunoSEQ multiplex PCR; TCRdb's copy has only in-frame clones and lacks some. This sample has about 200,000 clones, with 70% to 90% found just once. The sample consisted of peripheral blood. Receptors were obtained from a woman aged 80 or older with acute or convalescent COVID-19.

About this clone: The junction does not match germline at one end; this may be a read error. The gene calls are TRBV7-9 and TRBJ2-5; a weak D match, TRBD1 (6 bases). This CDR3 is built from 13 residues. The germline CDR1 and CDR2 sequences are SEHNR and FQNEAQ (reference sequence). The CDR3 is CASNLSGVETQYF. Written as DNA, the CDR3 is TGTGCCAGCAACTTATCAGGGGTAGAGACCCAGTACTTC.

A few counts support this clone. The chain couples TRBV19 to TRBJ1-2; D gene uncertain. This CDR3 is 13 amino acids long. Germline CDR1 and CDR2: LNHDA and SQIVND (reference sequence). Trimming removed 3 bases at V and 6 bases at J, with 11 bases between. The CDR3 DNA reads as TGTGCCAGTAGTATCCCCCCTTTCCATGGCTACACCTTC. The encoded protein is CASSIPPFHGYTF. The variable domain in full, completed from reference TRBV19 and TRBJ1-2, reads DGGITQSPKYLFRKEGQNVTLSCEQNLNHDAMYWYRQDPGQGLRLIYYSQIVNDFQKGDIAEGYSVSREKKESFPLTVTSAQKNPTAFYLCASSIPPFHGYTFGSGTRLTVV.

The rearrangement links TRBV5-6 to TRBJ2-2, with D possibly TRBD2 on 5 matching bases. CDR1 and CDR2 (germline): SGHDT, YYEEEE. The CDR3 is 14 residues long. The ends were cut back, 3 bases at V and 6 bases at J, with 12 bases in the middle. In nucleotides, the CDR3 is TGTGCCAGCAGCTCGGCCTCAGCGGCCGGGGAGCTGTTTTTT. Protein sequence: CASSSASAAGELFF.

The CDR3 DNA is TGTGCCTGGAGTGTGGACAGGGTGAACACCGGGGAGCTGTTTTTT. The encoded protein is CAWSVDRVNTGELFF. The chain combines TRBV30 with TRBJ2-2; TRBD1 aligns across 8 bases. The CDR3 has 15 amino acids. V lost 0 bases, J lost 1 base, and 1 base stayed unmatched. Germline assignment: CDR1 GTSNPN and CDR2 SVGIG (reference sequence). The complete variable domain, with remaining parts taken from reference TRBV30 and TRBJ2-2, reads SQTIHQWPATLVQPVGSPLSLECTVEGTSNPNLYWYRQAAGRGLQLLFYSVGIGQISSEVPQNLSASRPQDRQFILSSKKLLLSDSGFYLCAWSVDRVNTGELFFGEGSRLTVL.

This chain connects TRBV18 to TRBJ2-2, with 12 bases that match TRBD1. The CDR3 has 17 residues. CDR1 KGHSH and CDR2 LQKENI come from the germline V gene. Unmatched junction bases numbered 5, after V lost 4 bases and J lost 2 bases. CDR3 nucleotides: TGTGCCAGCTCACGGGACAGGGGGCTTCATAACACCGGGGAGCTGTTTTTT. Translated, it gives CASSRDRGLHNTGELFF.

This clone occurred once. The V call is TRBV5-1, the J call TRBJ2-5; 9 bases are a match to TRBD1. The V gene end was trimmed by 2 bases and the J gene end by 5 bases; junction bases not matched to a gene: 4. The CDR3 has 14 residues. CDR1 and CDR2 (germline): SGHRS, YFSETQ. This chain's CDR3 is CASSFGTGWETQYF. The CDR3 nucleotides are TGCGCCAGCAGCTTCGGGACAGGGTGGGAGACCCAGTACTTC.

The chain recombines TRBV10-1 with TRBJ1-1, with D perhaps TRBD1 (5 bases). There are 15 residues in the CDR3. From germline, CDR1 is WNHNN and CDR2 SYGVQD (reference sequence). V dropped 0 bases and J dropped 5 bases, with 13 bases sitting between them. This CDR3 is CASSESWTSGTEAFF. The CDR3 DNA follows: TGCGCCAGCAGTGAGTCCTGGACAAGCGGGACTGAAGCTTTCTTT.

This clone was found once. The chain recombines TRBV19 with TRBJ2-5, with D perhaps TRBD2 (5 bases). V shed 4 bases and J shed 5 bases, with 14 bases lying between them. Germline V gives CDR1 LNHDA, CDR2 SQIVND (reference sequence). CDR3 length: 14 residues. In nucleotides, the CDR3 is TGTGCCAGTAGTACGAGAGGGCTTGGGGAGACCCAGTACTTC. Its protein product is CASSTRGLGETQYF.

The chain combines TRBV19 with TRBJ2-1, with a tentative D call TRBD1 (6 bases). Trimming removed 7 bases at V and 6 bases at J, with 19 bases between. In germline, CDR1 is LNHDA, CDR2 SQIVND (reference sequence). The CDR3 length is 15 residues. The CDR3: CASNRWVGASNEQFF. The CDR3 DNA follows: TGTGCCAGTAACCGGTGGGTGGGGGCCTCCAATGAGCAGTTCTTC.

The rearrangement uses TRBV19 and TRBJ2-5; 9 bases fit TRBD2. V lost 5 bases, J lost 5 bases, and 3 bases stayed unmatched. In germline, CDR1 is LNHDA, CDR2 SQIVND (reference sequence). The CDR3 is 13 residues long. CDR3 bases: TGTGCCAGTAGTGAGGGACTAGCTGAGACCCAGTACTTC. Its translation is CASSEGLAETQYF. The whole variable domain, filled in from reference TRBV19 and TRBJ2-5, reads DGGITQSPKYLFRKEGQNVTLSCEQNLNHDAMYWYRQDPGQGLRLIYYSQIVNDFQKGDIAEGYSVSREKKESFPLTVTSAQKNPTAFYLCASSEGLAETQYFGPGTRLLVL.

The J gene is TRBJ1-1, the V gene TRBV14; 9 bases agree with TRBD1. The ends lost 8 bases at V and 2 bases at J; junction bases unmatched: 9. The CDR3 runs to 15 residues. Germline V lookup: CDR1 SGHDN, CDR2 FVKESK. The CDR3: CASWTGVLLNTEAFF. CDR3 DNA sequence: TGTGCCAGCTGGACAGGGGTATTGTTAAACACTGAAGCTTTCTTT.

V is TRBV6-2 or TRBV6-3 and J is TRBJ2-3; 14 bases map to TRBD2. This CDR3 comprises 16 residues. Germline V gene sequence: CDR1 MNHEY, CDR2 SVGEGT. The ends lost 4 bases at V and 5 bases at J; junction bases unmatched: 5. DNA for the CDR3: TGTGCCAGCAGTTCGGGACTAGCGGGAGTAATAGATACGCAGTATTTT. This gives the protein CASSSGLAGVIDTQYF.

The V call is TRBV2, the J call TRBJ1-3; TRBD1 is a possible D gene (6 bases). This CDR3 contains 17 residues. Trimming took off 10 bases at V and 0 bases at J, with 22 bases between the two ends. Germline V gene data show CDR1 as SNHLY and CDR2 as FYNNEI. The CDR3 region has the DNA TGTGCCACTAAGACGGCACCGGGACACTACTCTGGAAACACCATATATTTT. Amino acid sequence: CATKTAPGHYSGNTIYF.

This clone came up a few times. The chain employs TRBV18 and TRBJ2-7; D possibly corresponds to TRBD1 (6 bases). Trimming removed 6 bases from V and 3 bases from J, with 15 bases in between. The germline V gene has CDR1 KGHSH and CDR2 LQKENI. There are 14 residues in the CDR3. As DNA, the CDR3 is TGTGCCAGCTCTCGAGGACAGACTAACTACGAGCAGTACTTC. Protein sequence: CASSRGQTNYEQYF. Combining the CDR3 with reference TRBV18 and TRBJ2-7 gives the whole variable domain NAGVMQNPRHLVRRRGQEARLRCSPMKGHSHVYWYRQLPEEGLKFMVYLQKENIIDESGMPKERFSAEFPKEGPSILRIQQVVRGDSAAYFCASSRGQTNYEQYFGPGTRLTVT.

The CDR3 DNA sequence: TGTGCCAGCAGTAGAGCGGGAGCTAGGCACGAGCAGTACTTC. Protein: CASSRAGARHEQYF. This chain uses TRBV2 with TRBJ2-7, with TRBD2 matching over 8 bases. Unmatched junction bases numbered 8, after V lost 5 bases and J lost 5 bases. Germline values: CDR1 SNHLY, CDR2 FYNNEI. CDR3 length equals 14 residues.

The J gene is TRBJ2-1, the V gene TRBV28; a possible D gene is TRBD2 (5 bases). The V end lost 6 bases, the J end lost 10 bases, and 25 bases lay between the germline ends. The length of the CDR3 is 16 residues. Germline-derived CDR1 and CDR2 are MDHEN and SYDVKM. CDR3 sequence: CASSPEAWTGKLEQFF. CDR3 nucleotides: TGTGCCAGCAGCCCCGAAGCCTGGACGGGAAAGCTAGAGCAGTTCTTC.

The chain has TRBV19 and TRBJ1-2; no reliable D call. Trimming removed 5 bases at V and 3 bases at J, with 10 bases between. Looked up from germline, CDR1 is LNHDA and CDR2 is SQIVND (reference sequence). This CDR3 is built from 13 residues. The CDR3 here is CASSFAGYYGYTF. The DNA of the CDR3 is TGTGCCAGTAGTTTCGCAGGCTACTATGGCTACACCTTC.

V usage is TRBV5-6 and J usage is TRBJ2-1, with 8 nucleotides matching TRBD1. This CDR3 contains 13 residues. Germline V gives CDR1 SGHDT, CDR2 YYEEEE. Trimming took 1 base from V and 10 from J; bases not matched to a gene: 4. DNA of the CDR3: TGTGCCAGCAGCTTGTTCGGACAGGGAGAGCAGTTCTTC. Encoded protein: CASSLFGQGEQFF.

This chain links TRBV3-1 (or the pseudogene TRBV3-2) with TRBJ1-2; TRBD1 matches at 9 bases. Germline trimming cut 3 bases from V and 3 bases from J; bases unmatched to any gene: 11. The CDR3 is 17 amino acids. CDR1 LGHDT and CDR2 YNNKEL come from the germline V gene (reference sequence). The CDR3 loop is CASSHGGTGTLDYGYTF. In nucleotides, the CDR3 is TGTGCCAGCAGCCACGGGGGGACAGGGACCCTGGACTATGGCTACACCTTC.

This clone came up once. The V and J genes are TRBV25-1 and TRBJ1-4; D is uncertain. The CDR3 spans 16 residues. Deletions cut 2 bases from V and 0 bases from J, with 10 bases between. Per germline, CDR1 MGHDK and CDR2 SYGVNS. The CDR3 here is CASSESKITTNEKLFF. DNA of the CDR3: TGTGCCAGCAGTGAAAGCAAGATTACAACTAATGAAAAACTGTTTTTT.

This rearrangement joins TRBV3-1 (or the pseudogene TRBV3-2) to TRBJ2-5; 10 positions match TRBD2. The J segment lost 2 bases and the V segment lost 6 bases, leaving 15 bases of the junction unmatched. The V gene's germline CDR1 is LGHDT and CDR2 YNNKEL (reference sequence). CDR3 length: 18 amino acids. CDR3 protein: CASRKYEGTSGKQETQYF. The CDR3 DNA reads TGTGCCAGCAGAAAGTATGAGGGTACTAGCGGGAAGCAAGAGACCCAGTACTTC.